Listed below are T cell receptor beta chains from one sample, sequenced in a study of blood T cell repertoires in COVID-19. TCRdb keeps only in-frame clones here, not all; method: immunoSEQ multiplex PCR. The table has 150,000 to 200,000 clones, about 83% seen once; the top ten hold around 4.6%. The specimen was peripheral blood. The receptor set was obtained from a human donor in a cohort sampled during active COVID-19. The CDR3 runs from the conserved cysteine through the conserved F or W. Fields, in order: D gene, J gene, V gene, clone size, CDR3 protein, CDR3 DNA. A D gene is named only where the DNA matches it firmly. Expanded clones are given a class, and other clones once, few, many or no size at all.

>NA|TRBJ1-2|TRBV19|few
CASSVRGQGYGYTF
TGTGCCAGTAGTGTCCGTGGGCAGGGCTATGGCTACACCTTC
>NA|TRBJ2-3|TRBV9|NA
CASSMRLSDTQYF
TGTGCCAGCAGCATGCGACTCTCAGATACGCAGTATTTT
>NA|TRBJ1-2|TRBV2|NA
CASSDDGGSPWDNYGYTF
TGTGCCAGCAGTGACGATGGGGGGTCCCCTTGGGATAACTATGGCTACACCTTC
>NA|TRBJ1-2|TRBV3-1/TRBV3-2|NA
CASSLSRLAQNYGYTF
TGTGCCAGCAGCCTCTCCCGGTTAGCGCAGAACTATGGCTACACCTTC
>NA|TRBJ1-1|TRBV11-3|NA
CASSLEHGGEAFF
TGTGCCAGCAGCTTAGAGCATGGAGGGGAAGCTTTCTTT
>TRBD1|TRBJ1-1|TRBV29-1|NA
CSVELAGGRYTEAFF
TGCAGCGTTGAATTGGCAGGGGGCAGGTACACTGAAGCTTTCTTT
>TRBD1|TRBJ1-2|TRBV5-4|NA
CASSLEGTGNYGYTF
TGTGCCAGCAGCTTGGAGGGGACAGGGAACTATGGCTACACCTTC
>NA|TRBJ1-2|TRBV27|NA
CASKGGNVGAYGYTF
TGTGCCAGCAAGGGAGGGAATGTTGGAGCCTATGGCTACACCTTC
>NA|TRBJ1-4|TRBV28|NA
CASSVPQGRGEKLFF
TGTGCCAGCAGTGTCCCACAGGGAAGAGGAGAAAAACTGTTTTTT
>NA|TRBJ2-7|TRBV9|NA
CASSVEGPHTEQYF
TGTGCCAGCAGCGTAGAGGGGCCCCACACCGAGCAGTACTTC
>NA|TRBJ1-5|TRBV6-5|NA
CASSFSGESQPQHF
TGTGCCAGCAGTTTTAGCGGGGAGAGTCAGCCCCAGCATTTT
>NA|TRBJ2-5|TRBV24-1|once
CATSDSYQETQYF
TGTGCCACCAGTGATTCGTACCAAGAGACCCAGTACTTC
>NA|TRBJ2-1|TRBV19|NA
CASSMGNRKGEQFF
TGTGCCAGTAGTATGGGAAACAGAAAGGGGGAGCAGTTCTTC
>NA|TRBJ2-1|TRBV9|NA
CASSVVGVSRGEQFF
TGTGCCAGCAGCGTAGTAGGGGTAAGCAGGGGTGAGCAGTTCTTC
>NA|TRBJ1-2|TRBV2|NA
CASSEAREGGYTF
TGTGCCAGCAGTGAAGCAAGGGAGGGTGGCTACACCTTC
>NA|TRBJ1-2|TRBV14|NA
CASSATGYGYTF
TGTGCCAGCAGCGCAACAGGGTATGGCTACACCTTC
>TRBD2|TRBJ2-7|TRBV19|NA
CASSIGGGGDEQYF
TGTGCCAGTAGTATTGGCGGGGGGGGCGACGAGCAGTACTTC
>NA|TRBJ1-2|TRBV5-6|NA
CASSLEIRGKANYGYTF
TGTGCCAGCAGCTTGGAAATCCGGGGTAAGGCTAACTATGGCTACACCTTC
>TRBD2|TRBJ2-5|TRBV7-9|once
CASSPRRLAEETQYF
TGTGCCAGCAGCCCGCGCAGACTAGCGGAAGAGACCCAGTACTTC
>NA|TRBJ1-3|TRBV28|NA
CASSPNSNTIYF
TGTGCCAGCAGCCCGAACAGCAACACCATATATTTT
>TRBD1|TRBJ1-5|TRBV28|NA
CASSQNRGRNQPQHF
TGTGCCAGCAGCCAGAACAGGGGCCGGAATCAGCCCCAGCATTTT
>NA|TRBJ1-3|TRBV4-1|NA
CASSGGVSGNTIYF
TGCGCCAGCAGTGGCGGGGTATCCGGAAACACCATATATTTT
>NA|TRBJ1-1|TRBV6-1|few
CASSDRLLEAFF
TGTGCCAGCAGTGACCGGTTACTCGAAGCTTTCTTT
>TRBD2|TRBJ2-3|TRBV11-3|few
CASSRRLAGDLTDTQYF
TGTGCCAGCAGCCGAAGACTAGCGGGAGACCTCACAGATACGCAGTATTTT
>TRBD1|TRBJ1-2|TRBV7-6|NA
CASSPGTGGYGYTF
TGTGCCAGCAGCCCTGGGACAGGGGGCTATGGCTACACCTTC
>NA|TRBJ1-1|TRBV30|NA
CAGGDGRNTEAFF
TGTGCCGGGGGGGACGGGAGGAACACTGAAGCTTTCTTT
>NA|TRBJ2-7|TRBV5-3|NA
CARSLDSGYEQYF
TGTGCCAGAAGCTTGGATAGCGGCTACGAGCAGTACTTC
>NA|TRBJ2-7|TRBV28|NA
CASTETGLSSYEQYF
TGTGCCAGCACCGAAACAGGTTTGAGCTCCTACGAGCAGTACTTC
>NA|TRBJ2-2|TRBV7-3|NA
CASSASGALTGELFF
TGTGCCAGCAGCGCGTCAGGGGCCCTCACCGGGGAGCTGTTTTTT
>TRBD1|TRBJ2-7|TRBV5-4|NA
CASSWGTGGSYEQYF
TGTGCCAGCAGCTGGGGGACAGGGGGGTCCTACGAGCAGTACTTC
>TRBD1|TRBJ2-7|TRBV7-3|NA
CASSLSAGTGENEQYF
TGTGCCAGCAGCTTAAGCGCCGGGACAGGGGAAAACGAGCAGTACTTC
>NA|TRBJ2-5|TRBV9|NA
CASSRGTRKETQYF
TGTGCCAGCAGTCGGGGGACGAGAAAAGAGACCCAGTACTTC
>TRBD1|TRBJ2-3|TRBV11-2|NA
CASSRTGGYTDTQYF
TGTGCCAGCAGCCGTACAGGGGGATACACAGATACGCAGTATTTT
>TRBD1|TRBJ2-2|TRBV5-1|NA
CASSFDRGANTGELFF
TGCGCCAGCAGCTTTGACAGGGGCGCGAACACCGGGGAGCTGTTTTTT
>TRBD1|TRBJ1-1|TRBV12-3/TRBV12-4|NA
CASRGTGPYEAFF
TGTGCCAGCAGAGGGACAGGGCCTTATGAAGCTTTCTTT
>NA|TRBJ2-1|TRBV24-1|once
CATSVRDKNEQFF
TGTGCCACCAGTGTCCGGGACAAAAATGAGCAGTTCTTC
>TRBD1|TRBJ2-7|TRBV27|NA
CASSSSARGSYEQYF
TGTGCCAGCAGTTCTTCCGCCAGGGGGTCCTACGAGCAGTACTTC